The 19 T cell receptor beta chains below were found in one sample sequenced in a study of molecular identifiers for immune sequencing clone quantification. MiXCR, applied by TCRdb to the PCR reads, yields one record per CDR3 protein. The sample comprises tens of thousands of distinct CDR3 sequences, about a sixth of which are singletons, and approximately 1.5% rests with the top ten. Sequencing was performed on naive CD8+ T cells from blood, with Jurkat cell RNA spiked in. This sample's subset: FACS-sorted CD8+CD4-CCR7+CD45RA+ naive T cells. The receptors stem from a human donor in good health. Some libraries in this study had Jurkat cell RNA spiked in.

This clonotype was counted ten times or more. This chain uses TRBV29-1 with TRBJ2-7; tentative D call: TRBD2 (7 bases). Germline CDR1 reads SQVTM; CDR2 reads ANQGSEA. The CDR3 sequence is 16 residues long. V lost 2 bases and J 2 bases, leaving 19 bases between the germline ends. CDR3 residues: CSVEWGGIQGTYEQYF. CDR3 bases: TGCAGCGTTGAATGGGGAGGGATACAGGGAACCTACGAGCAGTACTTC.

Ten or more counts support this clonotype. The chain couples TRBV6-1 to TRBJ1-6; a weak D match, TRBD1 (5 bases). Germline assignment: CDR1 MNHNS and CDR2 SASEGT. The CDR3 is 14 residues long. V was clipped by 5 bases and J by 8 bases, with 13 bases between them. As DNA, the CDR3 is TGTGCCAGCAGTTTTCAGGGAGCTTATTCACCCCTCCACTTT. Its protein is CASSFQGAYSPLHF.

This clonotype was recorded many times. This rearrangement joins TRBV13 to TRBJ1-4, with D perhaps matching TRBD1 (5 bases). This CDR3 has 13 amino acids. CDR1 and CDR2 from the germline V gene are PRHDT and FYEKMQ (reference sequence). V was trimmed by 3 bases and J by 3 bases, leaving 5 bases between them. Written as DNA, the CDR3 is TGTGCCAGCAGCTTGGGGCCTAATGAAAAACTGTTTTTT. This gives the protein CASSLGPNEKLFF.

This clonotype was found many times. J is TRBJ1-2 and V is TRBV10-2; tentative D call: TRBD1 (6 bases). The CDR3 runs 13 residues. Germline V CDR1 and CDR2: WSHSY, SAAADI. V gave up 3 bases and J gave up 2 bases, with 7 bases separating them. The CDR3, as DNA: TGCGCCAGCAGTGAACAGGGAAACTATGGCTACACCTTC. This sequence encodes CASSEQGNYGYTF.

Concerning this clonotype: One base away lies a much larger clone, so this may be a sequencing read error. The CDR3 carries no conserved terminal phenylalanine or tryptophan, so it likely arises from a read error. This chain joins TRBV4-1 and TRBJ2-5; 10 nucleotides agree with TRBD2. This CDR3 has 16 amino acids. The V segment lost 0 bases and the J segment 5 bases; nucleotides outside the gene matches: 6. CDR1 is MGHRA, CDR2 YSYEKL, per germline. This chain's CDR3 is CASSQESSGRRETQYL. The CDR3 DNA follows: TGCGCCAGCAGCCAAGAGAGTAGCGGGAGGAGGGAGACCCAGTACCTC.

This clonotype was observed many times. The gene calls are TRBV30 and TRBJ2-3, with 9 nucleotides matching TRBD1. From germline, CDR1 is GTSNPN and CDR2 SVGIG (reference sequence). CDR3 size: 15 residues. V was clipped by 2 bases and J by 4 bases; unmatched bases: 7. CDR3 in amino acids: CAWSWGQGVADTQYF. CDR3 coding DNA: TGTGCCTGGAGTTGGGGACAGGGTGTTGCAGATACGCAGTATTTT. Full variable domain (remainder filled in from reference TRBV30 and TRBJ2-3): SQTIHQWPATLVQPVGSPLSLECTVEGTSNPNLYWYRQAAGRGLQLLFYSVGIGQISSEVPQNLSASRPQDRQFILSSKKLLLSDSGFYLCAWSWGQGVADTQYFGPGTRLTVL.

Concerning this clonotype itself: Given a much more abundant clone one base away, this may be a read error. The J gene is TRBJ1-4, the V gene TRBV27; maybe TRBD1 (5 bases). Germline V gene data show CDR1 as MNHEY and CDR2 as SMNVEV (reference sequence). The CDR3 spans 14 residues. The CDR3 nucleotides read TGTGCCAGCAGCCCAACTTCAGGGAGGGAAAAACTGGTTTTT. It codes for CASSPTSGREKLVF.

This clonotype was counted at least ten times. The J gene is TRBJ1-1, the V gene TRBV29-1, with no clear D. Germline lookup yields CDR1 SQVTM and CDR2 ANQGSEA. The CDR3 is 13 residues long. V shed 5 bases and J shed 1 base, with 11 bases lying between them. In DNA form, the CDR3 reads TGCAGCGTTACAGTAACTCGGAACACTGAAGCTTTCTTT. It is translated as CSVTVTRNTEAFF. Supplemented by reference TRBV29-1 and TRBJ1-1, the full variable domain reads SAVISQKPSRDICQRGTSLTIQCQVDSQVTMMFWYRQQPGQSLTLIATANQGSEATYESGFVIDKFPISRPNLTFSTLTVSNMSPEDSSIYLCSVTVTRNTEAFFGQGTRLTVV.

The CDR3 DNA is TGTGCCAGCAGTTTGACCGGGACAACCTACAATGAGCAGTTCTTC. It yields the protein CASSLTGTTYNEQFF. The chain carries TRBV27 and TRBJ2-1, with D possibly matching TRBD1 (6 bases). With 3 bases removed from V and 2 bases from J, the gap between germline ends came to 11 bases. The CDR3 runs 15 residues. Germline CDR1 is MNHEY and CDR2 is SMNVEV (reference sequence).

This clonotype showed up many times. V is TRBV4-1 and J is TRBJ2-5; 8 nucleotides match TRBD2. The J segment lost 1 base and the V segment lost 3 bases, leaving 7 bases of the junction unmatched. The CDR3 is 16 amino acids. CDR1 and CDR2 from the germline V gene are MGHRA and YSYEKL. CDR3 amino acids: CASSQGSGTSQETQYF. In nucleotides, the CDR3 is TGCGCCAGCAGCCAGGGTAGCGGGACTAGCCAAGAGACCCAGTACTTC.

V gene TRBV9 combines with J gene TRBJ2-7, with TRBD1 matching 7 bases. After removal of 3 bases from V and 2 bases from J, the junction contained 8 bases not matched to a gene. CDR3 length: 15 residues. Germline CDR1 SGDLS, CDR2 YYNGEE. CDR3 region: CASSGGQRNPYEQYF. The CDR3 region has the DNA TGTGCCAGCAGCGGGGGACAGCGCAACCCCTACGAGCAGTACTTC.

This clonotype was counted ten times or more. V gene TRBV7-9 combines with J gene TRBJ1-1; possible D gene TRBD1, 5 bases. This CDR3 has 13 residues. Deletions cut 0 bases from V and 14 bases from J, with 16 bases between. Germline loops: CDR1 SEHNR, CDR2 FQNEAQ (reference sequence). As DNA, the CDR3 is TGTGCCAGCAGCTTAGCGCTGCAGGGCCTCCTCTTCTTT. Protein sequence: CASSLALQGLLFF.

For this clonotype: This may be a read error, as it is one base from a much larger clone. A read error is likely, as this CDR3 ends without the conserved phenylalanine or tryptophan. The V gene is TRBV5-1, the J gene TRBJ2-7, with no clear D. The V end lost 0 bases, the J end lost 2 bases, and 9 bases lay between the germline ends. The germline CDR1 and CDR2 sequences are SGHRS and YFSETQ. The CDR3 covers 14 residues. CDR3 nucleotides: TGCGCCAGCAGCTTGGCCATTGGGGCCTACGAGCAGTACTCC. As protein: CASSLAIGAYEQYS.

At least ten counts were recorded for this clonotype. This rearrangement joins TRBV6-5 to TRBJ2-1; 9 bases line up with TRBD1. In germline, CDR1 is MNHEY, CDR2 SVGAGI. The CDR3 loop spans 16 amino acids. Trimming removed 3 bases from V and 7 bases from J; junction bases left unmatched: 10. This CDR3 reads CASSYGVGQGRNEQFF. DNA of the CDR3: TGTGCCAGCAGTTATGGCGTAGGACAGGGGAGGAATGAGCAGTTCTTC.

Worth noting for this clonotype: One base away lies a much larger clone, so this may be a sequencing read error. The chain joins TRBV28 to TRBJ2-7; 7 positions match TRBD2. The germline V gene has CDR1 MDHEN and CDR2 SYDVKM. This CDR3 has 13 residues. The CDR3: CVSKSSGSYEQYF. The CDR3 DNA reads as TGTGTCAGCAAGAGTAGCGGGTCCTACGAGCAGTACTTC.

This clonotype turned up a few times. Given a much more abundant clone one base away, this may be a read error. The chain links TRBV11-2 to TRBJ2-6, with 8 bases fitting TRBD1. Germline trimming cut 5 bases from V and 4 bases from J; bases unmatched to any gene: 4. Germline V lookup: CDR1 SGHAT, CDR2 FQNNGV. The CDR3 runs 15 residues. The CDR3 coding sequence is TGTGCCAGCAGCCCCAGGGGGCAAGGGGCCAACGTCCTGACTTTC. Translation gives CASSPRGQGANVLTF.

This clonotype was counted a few times. The V and J genes are TRBV14 and TRBJ2-2; no reliable D call. This CDR3 has 15 amino acids. The V end was cut by 4 bases, the J end by 6 bases, with 15 bases between. Germline-derived CDR1 and CDR2 are SGHDN and FVKESK. CDR3 DNA sequence: TGTGCCAGCAGCCTCCGTTATGTTAATGCCGGGGAGCTGTTTTTT. It codes for CASSLRYVNAGELFF.

The chain combines TRBV7-6 with TRBJ2-1; D is uncertain. V gave up 8 bases and J gave up 6 bases, with 11 bases separating them. Looked up from germline, CDR1 is SGHVS and CDR2 is FNYEAQ. The CDR3 loop spans 12 amino acids. The CDR3, as DNA: TGTGCCAGCGGGCATTACGCCAATGAGCAGTTCTTC. Protein product: CASGHYANEQFF.

Ten or more counts support this clonotype. The chain couples TRBV20-1 to TRBJ1-1; 8 bases match TRBD1. Germline CDR1 DFQATT, CDR2 SNEGSKA (reference sequence). Trimming cost V 6 bases and J 6 bases; bases outside gene matches: 9. This CDR3 is 13 amino acids long. The CDR3 nucleotides read TGCAGTGCCTGGACAGGGCTTATGGCTGAAGCTTTCTTT. Translated: CSAWTGLMAEAFF.